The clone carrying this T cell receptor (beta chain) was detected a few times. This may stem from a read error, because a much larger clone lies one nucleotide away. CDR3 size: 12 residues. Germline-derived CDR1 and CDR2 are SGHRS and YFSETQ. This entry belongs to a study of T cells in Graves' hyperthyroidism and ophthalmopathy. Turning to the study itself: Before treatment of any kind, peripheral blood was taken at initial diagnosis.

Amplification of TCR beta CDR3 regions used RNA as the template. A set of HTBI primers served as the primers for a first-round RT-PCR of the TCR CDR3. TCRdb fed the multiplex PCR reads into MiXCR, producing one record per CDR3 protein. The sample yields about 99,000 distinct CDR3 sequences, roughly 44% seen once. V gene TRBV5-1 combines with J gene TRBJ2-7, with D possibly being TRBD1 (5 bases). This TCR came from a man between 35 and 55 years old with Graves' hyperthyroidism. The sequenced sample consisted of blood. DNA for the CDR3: TGCGCCAGCAGAGAGGACAACTACGAGCGGTACTTC. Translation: CASREDNYERYF.